Sequencing of this TCR beta chain was carried out in a study of T cell responses to AZD1222 COVID-19 vaccine. About the study: Combined were second doses at about 4 or about 12 weeks. Findings and caveats of the study: Females made up more of the donors, who were largely white British, and clonal diversity may have come out too low. The CD4 TCRs associated with vaccination extended across spike and predominated at 160-218 and 743-854. Unmutated variant regions are reportedly the target of nearly half of TCRs that are spike-specific.

Libraries were prepared by immunoSEQ multiplex PCR; TCRdb keeps only in-frame clonotypes and omits some of them. The sample shows some 120,000 clones, roughly 91% of them seen only once. V lost 4 bases and J lost 1, with 4 bases in between. Germline CDR1 is LNHDA and CDR2 is SQIVND (reference sequence). The CDR3 is 12 amino acids. In regard to this clone: Its cognate antigen is unknown.

The material sequenced was peripheral blood, taken on day 0 of AZD1222 vaccination. This chain links TRBV19 with TRBJ1-1; no reliable D call. The sequence derives from an adult in good health. The CDR3 region has the DNA TGTGCCAGTAGTAATGGGAACACTGAAGCTTTCTTT. Translated, it gives CASSNGNTEAFF. Based on the CDR3 plus reference TRBV19 and TRBJ1-1, the full variable domain is DGGITQSPKYLFRKEGQNVTLSCEQNLNHDAMYWYRQDPGQGLRLIYYSQIVNDFQKGDIAEGYSVSREKKESFPLTVTSAQKNPTAFYLCASSNGNTEAFFGQGTRLTVV.